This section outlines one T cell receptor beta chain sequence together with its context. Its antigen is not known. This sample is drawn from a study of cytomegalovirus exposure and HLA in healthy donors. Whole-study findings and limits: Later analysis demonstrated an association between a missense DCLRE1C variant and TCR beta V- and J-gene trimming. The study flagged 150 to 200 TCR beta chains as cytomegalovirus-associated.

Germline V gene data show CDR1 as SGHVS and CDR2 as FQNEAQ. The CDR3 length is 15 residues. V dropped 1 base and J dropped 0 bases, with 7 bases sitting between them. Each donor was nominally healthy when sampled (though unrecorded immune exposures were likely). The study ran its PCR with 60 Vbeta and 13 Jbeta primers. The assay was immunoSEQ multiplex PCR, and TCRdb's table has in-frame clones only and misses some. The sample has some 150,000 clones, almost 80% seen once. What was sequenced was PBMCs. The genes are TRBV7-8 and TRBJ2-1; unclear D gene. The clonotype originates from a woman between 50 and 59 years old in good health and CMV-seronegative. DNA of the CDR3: TGTGCCAGCAGCTTAGACATCTTCTCCTACAATGAGCAGTTCTTC. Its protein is CASSLDIFSYNEQFF.